One sample yielded the 19 T cell receptor beta chains listed below, sequenced in a study of blood T cell repertoires in COVID-19. Clones were read by immunoSEQ multiplex PCR, and TCRdb kept only the in-frame ones, dropping some. The profile shows about 240,000 clones, 86% of them singletons. The sample taken for sequencing was peripheral blood. The receptors originated from a man older than 75 with acute or convalescent COVID-19.

The chain couples TRBV7-6 to TRBJ2-3; 10 nucleotides line up with TRBD2. Trimming took 6 bases from V and 6 from J; bases not matched to a gene: 9. Per the germline V gene, CDR1 is SGHVS and CDR2 is FNYEAQ. This CDR3 has 15 residues. CDR3 sequence: CASSPSGGGWDTQYF. For the CDR3, the DNA is TGTGCCAGCAGTCCAAGCGGGGGGGGTTGGGATACGCAGTATTTT.

The chain links TRBV18 to TRBJ2-6; D not resolved. Germline CDR1 is KGHSH and CDR2 is LQKENI. CDR3 length: 16 amino acids. The V and J ends lost 4 bases and 0 bases respectively, with 10 bases between them. Here the CDR3 DNA reads TGTGCCAGCTCACTCTTACAAAGCTCTGGGGCCAACGTCCTGACTTTC. It translates to CASSLLQSSGANVLTF. The full variable domain, in which reference TRBV18 and TRBJ2-6 provide the parts outside the CDR3, is NAGVMQNPRHLVRRRGQEARLRCSPMKGHSHVYWYRQLPEEGLKFMVYLQKENIIDESGMPKERFSAEFPKEGPSILRIQQVVRGDSAAYFCASSLLQSSGANVLTFGAGSRLTVL.

This clone occurred a few times. J is TRBJ1-5 and V is TRBV6-6; 7 bases map to TRBD1. Germline CDR1 MNHNY, CDR2 SVGAGI (reference sequence). Trimming took 5 bases from V and 3 from J; bases not matched to a gene: 4. The CDR3 has 14 amino acids. The CDR3 here is CASSRDSLNQPQHF. CDR3 nucleotide sequence: TGTGCCAGCAGTAGGGACAGCCTCAATCAGCCCCAGCATTTT.

The V gene is TRBV28, the J gene TRBJ2-3; D may be TRBD2 (6 bases). V lost 4 bases to trimming and J lost 3 bases, with 17 bases between them. CDR1 and CDR2 from the germline V gene are MDHEN and SYDVKM. The CDR3 covers 16 residues. The CDR3 nucleotides read TGTGCCAGCAGTTCCCCCAGCCAGGGAGGAACAGATACGCAGTATTTT. It translates to CASSSPSQGGTDTQYF.

The J gene is TRBJ1-1, the V gene TRBV18; TRBD1 aligns across 7 bases. Germline V CDR1 and CDR2: KGHSH, LQKENI. Trimming removed 4 bases from V and 1 base from J; junction bases left unmatched: 6. This CDR3 region has 15 residues. The CDR3 nucleotides read TGTGCCAGCTCACAGCGGACAGGAACGAACACTGAAGCTTTCTTT. It is translated as CASSQRTGTNTEAFF.

The chain joins TRBV7-2 to TRBJ2-2; TRBD1 aligns across 7 bases. The CDR3 runs 16 residues. Per germline, CDR1 SGHTA and CDR2 FQGNSA. The trim removed 5 bases at V and 4 bases at J, leaving 10 bases unmatched. In nucleotides, the CDR3 is TGTGCCAGCAGCCAAGAAGGGCAGGGGGTCACCGGGGAGCTGTTTTTT. Amino acid sequence: CASSQEGQGVTGELFF.

This clone was detected only once. The J gene is TRBJ1-1, the V gene TRBV18, with a possible D match to TRBD1 (5 bases). The CDR3 covers 14 residues. From germline, CDR1 is KGHSH and CDR2 LQKENI. Trimming pared 3 bases from V and 1 base from J, leaving 9 bases between. CDR3 nucleotide sequence: TGTGCCAGCTCACCGGAACAGGCGAACACTGAAGCTTTCTTT. Its translation: CASSPEQANTEAFF.

The chain links TRBV27 to TRBJ1-5; D remains ambiguous. The CDR3 has 16 amino acids. V was clipped by 3 bases and J by 7 bases, with 19 bases between them. The germline CDR1 and CDR2 sequences are MNHEY and SMNVEV (reference sequence). CDR3 nucleotides: TGTGCCAGCAGTTTCCTCCCGACCGGCCCCGGGCAGCCCCAGCATTTT. It specifies CASSFLPTGPGQPQHF.

The chain combines TRBV12-3 or TRBV12-4 with TRBJ2-3, with 7 bases identical to TRBD1. J was trimmed by 6 bases and V by 6 bases; bases with no gene match: 6. The CDR3 sequence is 13 residues long. CDR3 sequence: CASSLDREDTQYF. CDR3 DNA: TGTGCCAGCAGCCTAGACAGGGAGGATACGCAGTATTTT.

The CDR3 region has the DNA TGTGCCAGGGGACAGGGGGCGATTTTCGATGAGCAGTTCTTC. Its translation is CARGQGAIFDEQFF. The gene calls are TRBV6-4 and TRBJ2-1, with 12 bases aligning to TRBD1. Germline values: CDR1 MRHNA, CDR2 SNTAGT. Trimming cost V 9 bases and J 8 bases; bases outside gene matches: 8. This CDR3 is built from 14 residues.

Only one count was recorded for this clone. In the same sample, other DNA sequences code for this CDR3. The chain carries TRBV18 and TRBJ1-1, with D uncertain. The CDR3 length is 13 residues. The V end lost 3 bases, the J end lost 1 base, and 6 bases lay between the germline ends. Per germline, CDR1 KGHSH and CDR2 LQKENI. CDR3 in amino acids: CASSPGQNTEAFF. The DNA of the CDR3 is TGTGCCAGCTCACCTGGGCAGAACACTGAAGCTTTCTTT.

The chain recombines TRBV2 with TRBJ1-5, with D perhaps TRBD1 (5 bases). The germline V gene encodes CDR1 SNHLY and CDR2 FYNNEI. The V gene lost 8 bases and the J gene lost 3 bases, with 23 bases spanning the gap. This CDR3 contains 17 residues. The CDR3 loop reads CASGTPTGRAYNQPQHF. The DNA for the CDR3 is TGTGCCAGCGGAACCCCGACCGGCAGGGCCTACAATCAGCCCCAGCATTTT.

This chain links TRBV29-1 with TRBJ2-3, with 9 bases matching TRBD2. Germline V lookup: CDR1 SQVTM, CDR2 ANQGSEA. The CDR3 runs to 15 residues. Trimming at V came to 5 bases and at J to 1 base, leaving 7 bases not matched to a gene. DNA of the CDR3: TGCAGCGTTTGGGGGGCTAGCGGGGGCACAGATACGCAGTATTTT. As protein: CSVWGASGGTDTQYF.

CDR3 residues: CASSLGPGSPSPLHF. CDR3 DNA sequence: TGTGCCAGCAGCTTGGGCCCGGGGTCCCCTTCACCCCTCCACTTT. The chain couples TRBV5-4 to TRBJ1-6; D is ambiguous. CDR1 is SGHNT, CDR2 YYREEE, per germline (reference sequence). The CDR3 totals 15 residues. Between the trimmed V and J ends, which lost 0 bases and 9 bases, there was a span of 13 bases.

The gene calls are TRBV6-5 and TRBJ1-1, with D perhaps TRBD1 (6 bases). V was shortened by 5 bases and J by 8 bases, with 15 bases between the two germline ends. Germline V gene sequence: CDR1 MNHEY, CDR2 SVGAGI. The CDR3 loop spans 13 amino acids. The CDR3 here is CASSLPGTPEAFF. CDR3 in DNA: TGTGCCAGCAGTCTCCCCGGGACACCCGAAGCTTTCTTT.

CDR3 in amino acids: CASSQDLPDYGYTF. CDR3 in DNA: TGCGCCAGCAGCCAAGATCTCCCGGACTATGGCTACACCTTC. The rearrangement uses TRBV4-3 and TRBJ1-2, with unresolved D. V was trimmed by 0 bases and J by 3 bases, leaving 8 bases between them. The CDR3 length is 14 residues. The germline V gene has CDR1 LGHNA and CDR2 YSLEER.

The gene calls are TRBV9 and TRBJ1-2; the match to TRBD1 covers 10 bases. CDR3 length equals 15 residues. The V gene's germline CDR1 is SGDLS and CDR2 YYNGEE. J gave up 5 bases and V 0 bases, and 4 bases lay outside the gene matches. CDR3 bases: TGTGCCAGCAGCGTAGCTGGGACAGGGGTATATGGCTACACCTTC. Its translation: CASSVAGTGVYGYTF.

This rearrangement joins TRBV18 to TRBJ2-5, with TRBD1 matching over 9 bases. The ends lost 6 bases at V and 5 bases at J; junction bases unmatched: 4. CDR3 size: 13 residues. CDR1 and CDR2 (germline): KGHSH, LQKENI. The CDR3: CASSRTGDETQYF. The CDR3 region has the DNA TGTGCCAGCTCCCGGACAGGGGACGAGACCCAGTACTTC.

V gene TRBV6-5 combines with J gene TRBJ2-7; 10 bases are shared with TRBD1. Germline loops: CDR1 MNHEY, CDR2 SVGAGI. The CDR3 sequence is 15 residues long. V shed 8 bases and J 11 bases; nucleotides not matched to a gene: 18. CDR3 nucleotide sequence: TGTGCCAGCGAGGGGTCCCGGGACAGGGGATCTCTTAAGTACTTC. Encoded protein: CASEGSRDRGSLKYF.